The text below deals with one T cell receptor (beta chain). The data belong to a study of blood T cell repertoires in COVID-19. About the research overall: Material from acute and convalescent COVID-19 was sourced from the United States, Italy and Spain.

Trimming took 2 bases from V and 3 from J, leaving 9 bases between them. CDR1 and CDR2 (germline): SGHTA, FQGTGA. The CDR3 covers 14 residues. Authors' methods: Amplification of reference gene primers provided the estimated nucleated cell counts. TCRdb's table, derived via immunoSEQ multiplex PCR, lists solely in-frame clones and lacks some. V and J calls and clone size are copied from that table; D and trimming were computed from the DNA. The data contain more than 250,000 clones, 70% to 90% of them seen just once; the ten biggest clones take up 5% to 7%. The rearrangement uses TRBV7-3 and TRBJ2-3, with unresolved D. This clonotype originated in a man between 18 and 29 years old who had recovered from COVID-19. Sequencing was performed on peripheral blood. The DNA for the CDR3 is TGTGCCAGCAGCTTACCAGGTCAAACAGATACGCAGTATTTT. Amino acid sequence: CASSLPGQTDTQYF. Complete variable domain (other parts from reference TRBV7-3 and TRBJ2-3): GAGVSQTPSNKVTEKGKYVELRCDPISGHTALYWYRQSLGQGPEFLIYFQGTGAADDSGLPNDRFFAVRPEGSVSTLKIQRTERGDSAVYLCASSLPGQTDTQYFGPGTRLTVL.